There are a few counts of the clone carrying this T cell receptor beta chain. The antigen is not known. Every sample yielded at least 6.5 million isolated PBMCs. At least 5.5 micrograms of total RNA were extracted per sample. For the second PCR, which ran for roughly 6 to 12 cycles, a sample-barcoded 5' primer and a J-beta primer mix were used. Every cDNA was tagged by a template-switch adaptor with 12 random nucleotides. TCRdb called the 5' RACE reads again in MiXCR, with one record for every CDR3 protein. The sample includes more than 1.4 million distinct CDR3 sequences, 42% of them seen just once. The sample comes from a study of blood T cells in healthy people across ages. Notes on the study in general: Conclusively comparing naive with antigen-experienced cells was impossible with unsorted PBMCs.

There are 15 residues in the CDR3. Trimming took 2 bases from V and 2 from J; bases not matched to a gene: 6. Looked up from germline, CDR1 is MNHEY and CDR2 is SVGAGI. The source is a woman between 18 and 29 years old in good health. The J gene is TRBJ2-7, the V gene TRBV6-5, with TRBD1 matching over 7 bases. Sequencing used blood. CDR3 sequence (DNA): TGTGCCAGCAGTTACACACGGACAGGAGCCTACGAGCAGTACTTC. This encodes CASSYTRTGAYEQYF.